The rows below give T cell receptor beta chains drawn from one sample of a study of blood T cell repertoires in COVID-19. Assay used: immunoSEQ multiplex PCR; TCRdb lists only in-frame clones, some missing. The table includes roughly 140,000 clones, 80% to 90% detected once. Sequencing used PBMCs or T cells enriched from blood (not recorded which). The receptors were sampled from a man over 45 who had recovered from COVID-19. Each CDR3 is given with its conserved first and last residue. Fields, in order: J gene, V gene, clone size, D gene, CDR3 protein, CDR3 DNA. A D gene is named only where the DNA matches it firmly. Only part of the rows carry a size: once, few, many, or a class if the clone is expanded.

j_gene: TRBJ2-1; v_gene: TRBV5-1; abundance: .; d_gene: .; CDR3aa: CASSLAGRYNEQFF; CDR3nt: TGCGCCAGCAGCTTGGCGGGGAGATACAATGAGCAGTTCTTC
j_gene: TRBJ2-7; v_gene: TRBV7-2; abundance: .; d_gene: TRBD2; CDR3aa: CASSPQRGAYEQYF; CDR3nt: TGTGCCAGCAGCCCCCAGCGGGGGGCATACGAGCAGTACTTC
j_gene: TRBJ2-3; v_gene: TRBV5-8; abundance: .; d_gene: TRBD2; CDR3aa: CASSLDLSSGGAYQYF; CDR3nt: TGTGCCAGCAGCTTGGATTTGAGCAGCGGGGGGGCCTATCAGTATTTT
j_gene: TRBJ1-5; v_gene: TRBV24-1; abundance: .; d_gene: TRBD1; CDR3aa: CATSQGEIGNQPQHF; CDR3nt: TGTGCCACCTCTCAGGGGGAAATAGGCAATCAGCCCCAGCATTTT
j_gene: TRBJ1-5; v_gene: TRBV25-1; abundance: .; d_gene: TRBD1; CDR3aa: CATLAGVGQGIHQPQHF; CDR3nt: TGTGCCACCCTCGCGGGGGTAGGACAGGGGATCCATCAGCCCCAGCATTTT
j_gene: TRBJ1-2; v_gene: TRBV3-1/TRBV3-2; abundance: .; d_gene: .; CDR3aa: CASSQETVAGYTF; CDR3nt: TGTGCCAGCAGCCAAGAGACAGTCGCTGGCTACACCTTC
j_gene: TRBJ2-3; v_gene: TRBV5-1; abundance: .; d_gene: .; CDR3aa: CASSLQGTSGTDTQYF; CDR3nt: TGCGCCAGCAGCTTACAGGGTACCTCGGGCACAGATACGCAGTATTTT
j_gene: TRBJ1-1; v_gene: TRBV2; abundance: .; d_gene: .; CDR3aa: CASRATGGWTEAFF; CDR3nt: TGTGCCAGCAGGGCCACGGGGGGTTGGACTGAAGCTTTCTTT
j_gene: TRBJ1-6; v_gene: TRBV28; abundance: .; d_gene: TRBD1; CDR3aa: CASRPPGQGNSPLHF; CDR3nt: TGTGCCAGCAGACCGCCGGGACAGGGAAATTCACCCCTCCACTTT
j_gene: TRBJ1-1; v_gene: TRBV12-3/TRBV12-4; abundance: few; d_gene: .; CDR3aa: CASSFLSGTEAFF; CDR3nt: TGTGCCAGCAGTTTTTTATCGGGCACTGAAGCTTTCTTT
j_gene: TRBJ2-1; v_gene: TRBV29-1; abundance: .; d_gene: .; CDR3aa: CSVAATYNEQFF; CDR3nt: TGCAGCGTTGCTGCTACCTACAATGAGCAGTTCTTC
j_gene: TRBJ2-7; v_gene: TRBV18; abundance: .; d_gene: TRBD2; CDR3aa: CASSGQGAGGTSYEQYF; CDR3nt: TGTGCCAGCTCAGGACAAGGAGCGGGGGGCACCTCCTACGAGCAGTACTTC
j_gene: TRBJ1-3; v_gene: TRBV6-1; abundance: .; d_gene: TRBD1; CDR3aa: CASSESGQGTSGNTIYF; CDR3nt: TGTGCCAGCAGTGAATCGGGACAGGGAACCTCTGGAAACACCATATATTTT
j_gene: TRBJ2-5; v_gene: TRBV9; abundance: .; d_gene: .; CDR3aa: CASSVGFQETQYF; CDR3nt: TGTGCCAGCAGCGTGGGCTTCCAAGAGACCCAGTACTTC
j_gene: TRBJ2-2; v_gene: TRBV14; abundance: once; d_gene: TRBD2; CDR3aa: CASSQDRSGGIPNTGELFF; CDR3nt: TGTGCCAGCAGCCAAGATCGTAGCGGGGGGATCCCGAACACCGGGGAGCTGTTTTTT
j_gene: TRBJ1-4; v_gene: TRBV18; abundance: .; d_gene: TRBD1; CDR3aa: CASSPTGGREKLFF; CDR3nt: TGTGCCAGCTCACCGACAGGGGGTAGAGAAAAACTGTTTTTT
j_gene: TRBJ1-4; v_gene: TRBV7-9; abundance: .; d_gene: .; CDR3aa: CASSLRRGSGREKLFF; CDR3nt: TGTGCCAGCAGCTTAAGGAGGGGCTCAGGTCGGGAAAAACTGTTTTTT
j_gene: TRBJ2-1; v_gene: TRBV5-4; abundance: .; d_gene: .; CDR3aa: CASSLGLGAPYNEQFF; CDR3nt: TGTGCCAGCAGCTTGGGCCTGGGGGCTCCCTACAATGAGCAGTTCTTC
j_gene: TRBJ2-1; v_gene: TRBV7-6; abundance: .; d_gene: TRBD2; CDR3aa: CASGPSASGGNEQFF; CDR3nt: TGTGCCAGCGGCCCAAGTGCTAGCGGGGGGAATGAGCAGTTCTTC
j_gene: TRBJ2-7; v_gene: TRBV6-5; abundance: .; d_gene: .; CDR3aa: CASSSQGRSYEQYF; CDR3nt: TGTGCCAGCAGCTCACAGGGACGGTCCTACGAGCAGTACTTC
j_gene: TRBJ1-1; v_gene: TRBV11-3; abundance: .; d_gene: TRBD1; CDR3aa: CASSRTGLNTEAFF; CDR3nt: TGTGCCAGCAGCAGGACAGGGTTGAACACTGAAGCTTTCTTT
j_gene: TRBJ1-4; v_gene: TRBV27; abundance: many; d_gene: .; CDR3aa: CASSLRGGLTNEKLFF; CDR3nt: TGTGCCAGCAGTTTACGGGGGGGCCTAACTAATGAAAAACTGTTTTTT
j_gene: TRBJ1-2; v_gene: TRBV7-9; abundance: medium-sized; d_gene: TRBD1; CDR3aa: CASSPNKGQNYGYTF; CDR3nt: TGTGCCAGCAGCCCAAACAAGGGACAGAACTATGGCTACACCTTC
j_gene: TRBJ1-1; v_gene: TRBV11-3; abundance: .; d_gene: .; CDR3aa: CASRRQANTEAFF; CDR3nt: TGTGCCAGCAGACGACAGGCGAACACTGAAGCTTTCTTT
j_gene: TRBJ1-1; v_gene: TRBV27; abundance: .; d_gene: TRBD1; CDR3aa: CASRPGTGLVRNTEAFF; CDR3nt: TGTGCCAGCAGGCCCGGGACAGGGCTGGTCAGGAACACTGAAGCTTTCTTT
j_gene: TRBJ2-6; v_gene: TRBV2; abundance: .; d_gene: .; CDR3aa: CASSEGGQLVSGANVLTF; CDR3nt: TGTGCCAGCAGTGAGGGGGGACAGCTTGTCTCTGGGGCCAACGTCCTGACTTTC
j_gene: TRBJ1-1; v_gene: TRBV28; abundance: once; d_gene: .; CDR3aa: CASSYKMNTEAFF; CDR3nt: TGTGCCAGCAGTTACAAAATGAACACTGAAGCTTTCTTT
j_gene: TRBJ1-5; v_gene: TRBV12-5; abundance: once; d_gene: .; CDR3aa: CASGFASGGNQPQHF; CDR3nt: TGTGCTAGTGGTTTCGCCTCGGGGGGCAATCAGCCCCAGCATTTT
j_gene: TRBJ1-2; v_gene: TRBV6-6; abundance: .; d_gene: .; CDR3aa: CASSYSWSGAGYGYTF; CDR3nt: TGTGCCAGCAGTTACTCATGGTCAGGGGCCGGCTATGGCTACACCTTC
j_gene: TRBJ2-1; v_gene: TRBV5-1; abundance: .; d_gene: TRBD1; CDR3aa: CASYSQGAHEQFF; CDR3nt: TGCGCCAGCTATTCCCAGGGGGCCCATGAGCAGTTCTTC
j_gene: TRBJ1-1; v_gene: TRBV7-6; abundance: .; d_gene: .; CDR3aa: CASSLSGAGTEAFF; CDR3nt: TGTGCCAGCAGCTTATCTGGAGCGGGGACTGAAGCTTTCTTT
j_gene: TRBJ2-1; v_gene: TRBV25-1; abundance: .; d_gene: TRBD2; CDR3aa: CASSKRGLGVNEQFF; CDR3nt: TGTGCCAGCAGCAAGAGGGGACTAGGGGTAAATGAGCAGTTCTTC
j_gene: TRBJ2-5; v_gene: TRBV3-1/TRBV3-2; abundance: .; d_gene: .; CDR3aa: CASSLVGAGETQYF; CDR3nt: TGTGCCAGCAGCCTCGTGGGGGCGGGAGAGACCCAGTACTTC
j_gene: TRBJ1-1; v_gene: TRBV2; abundance: .; d_gene: .; CDR3aa: CASKKQGNTEAFF; CDR3nt: TGTGCCAGCAAAAAACAGGGGAACACTGAAGCTTTCTTT
j_gene: TRBJ2-1; v_gene: TRBV27; abundance: .; d_gene: .; CDR3aa: CASKIETNYNEQFF; CDR3nt: TGTGCCAGCAAAATTGAGACAAACTACAATGAGCAGTTCTTC
j_gene: TRBJ1-1; v_gene: TRBV12-5; abundance: .; d_gene: .; CDR3aa: CASGFDTNTEAFF; CDR3nt: TGTGCTAGTGGTTTTGACACGAACACTGAAGCTTTCTTT
j_gene: TRBJ1-1; v_gene: TRBV14; abundance: .; d_gene: TRBD1; CDR3aa: CASSLDRGLFAEAFF; CDR3nt: TGTGCCAGCAGCCTCGACAGGGGGCTCTTTGCTGAAGCTTTCTTT
j_gene: TRBJ1-4; v_gene: TRBV10-3; abundance: .; d_gene: TRBD1; CDR3aa: CAISGRTGEKLFF; CDR3nt: TGTGCCATCAGTGGGAGGACAGGGGAAAAACTGTTTTTT
j_gene: TRBJ2-1; v_gene: TRBV5-1; abundance: .; d_gene: .; CDR3aa: CASSLVGGSYNEQFF; CDR3nt: TGCGCCAGCAGCTTGGTCGGCGGCTCCTACAATGAGCAGTTCTTC
j_gene: TRBJ1-3; v_gene: TRBV18; abundance: few; d_gene: .; CDR3aa: CASSSGTFRSGNTIYF; CDR3nt: TGTGCCAGCTCATCCGGGACTTTCCGCTCTGGAAACACCATATATTTT
j_gene: TRBJ1-5; v_gene: TRBV10-3; abundance: .; d_gene: TRBD1; CDR3aa: CAISERWTGHSNQPQHF; CDR3nt: TGTGCCATCAGTGAACGTTGGACAGGACACAGCAATCAGCCCCAGCATTTT
j_gene: TRBJ2-2; v_gene: TRBV10-1; abundance: .; d_gene: TRBD2; CDR3aa: CASSEPAGGGSGELFF; CDR3nt: TGCGCCAGCAGTGAGCCAGCGGGGGGAGGTAGCGGGGAGCTGTTTTTT
j_gene: TRBJ1-1; v_gene: TRBV11-3; abundance: few; d_gene: .; CDR3aa: CASSLDNVSEAFF; CDR3nt: TGTGCCAGCAGCTTAGATAATGTCTCTGAAGCTTTCTTT
j_gene: TRBJ1-6; v_gene: TRBV9; abundance: .; d_gene: .; CDR3aa: CASSVAAAGASPLHF; CDR3nt: TGTGCCAGCAGCGTAGCGGCGGCAGGGGCTTCACCCCTCCACTTT
j_gene: TRBJ2-5; v_gene: TRBV6-2/TRBV6-3; abundance: once; d_gene: TRBD2; CDR3aa: CASTPDLAGGTETQYF; CDR3nt: TGTGCCAGCACCCCCGACCTAGCGGGGGGAACGGAGACCCAGTACTTC
j_gene: TRBJ1-2; v_gene: TRBV3-1/TRBV3-2; abundance: few; d_gene: TRBD1; CDR3aa: CASSQDYRGGGYTF; CDR3nt: TGTGCCAGCAGCCAAGATTACAGGGGAGGAGGCTACACCTTC
j_gene: TRBJ1-1; v_gene: TRBV3-1/TRBV3-2; abundance: .; d_gene: .; CDR3aa: CASSQYRQVNTEAFF; CDR3nt: TGTGCCAGCAGCCAATATAGACAGGTTAACACTGAAGCTTTCTTT
j_gene: TRBJ2-7; v_gene: TRBV9; abundance: once; d_gene: TRBD2; CDR3aa: CASSVAGGTAYEQYF; CDR3nt: TGTGCCAGCAGCGTAGCGGGGGGGACCGCCTACGAGCAGTACTTC
j_gene: TRBJ1-1; v_gene: TRBV27; abundance: .; d_gene: TRBD1; CDR3aa: CASSPLGRAGGTEAFF; CDR3nt: TGTGCCAGCAGTCCCCTGGGGCGGGCAGGGGGCACTGAAGCTTTCTTT
j_gene: TRBJ1-1; v_gene: TRBV7-3; abundance: .; d_gene: TRBD1; CDR3aa: CASSSDRESGAFF; CDR3nt: TGTGCCAGCAGCTCAGACAGGGAGTCTGGAGCTTTCTTT
j_gene: TRBJ1-1; v_gene: TRBV7-9; abundance: .; d_gene: .; CDR3aa: CASSLSGVGEAFF; CDR3nt: TGTGCCAGCAGCTTATCAGGGGTTGGTGAAGCTTTCTTT
j_gene: TRBJ2-2; v_gene: TRBV7-3; abundance: .; d_gene: .; CDR3aa: CASSLAQGAGTGELFF; CDR3nt: TGTGCCAGCAGCTTAGCGCAGGGCGCGGGGACCGGGGAGCTGTTTTTT
j_gene: TRBJ2-1; v_gene: TRBV18; abundance: .; d_gene: TRBD2; CDR3aa: CASSPRSSGGADNEQFF; CDR3nt: TGTGCCAGCTCACCGAGATCGAGCGGGGGGGCCGATAATGAGCAGTTCTTC